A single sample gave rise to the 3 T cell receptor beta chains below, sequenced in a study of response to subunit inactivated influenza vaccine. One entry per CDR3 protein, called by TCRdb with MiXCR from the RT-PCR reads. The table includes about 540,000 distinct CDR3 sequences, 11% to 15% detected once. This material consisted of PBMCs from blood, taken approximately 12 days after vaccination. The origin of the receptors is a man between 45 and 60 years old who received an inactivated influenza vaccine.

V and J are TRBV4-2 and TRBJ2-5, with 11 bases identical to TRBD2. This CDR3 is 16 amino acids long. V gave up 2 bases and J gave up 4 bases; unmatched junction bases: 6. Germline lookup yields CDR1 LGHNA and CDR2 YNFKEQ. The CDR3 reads CASSQLAGGGAETQYF. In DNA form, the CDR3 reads TGTGCCAGCAGCCAACTAGCGGGAGGAGGGGCAGAGACCCAGTACTTC.

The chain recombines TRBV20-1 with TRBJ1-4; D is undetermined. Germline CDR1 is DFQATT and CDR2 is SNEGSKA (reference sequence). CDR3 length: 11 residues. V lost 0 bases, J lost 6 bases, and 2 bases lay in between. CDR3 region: CSAREDEKLFF. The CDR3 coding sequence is TGCAGTGCTAGAGAGGATGAAAAACTGTTTTTT.

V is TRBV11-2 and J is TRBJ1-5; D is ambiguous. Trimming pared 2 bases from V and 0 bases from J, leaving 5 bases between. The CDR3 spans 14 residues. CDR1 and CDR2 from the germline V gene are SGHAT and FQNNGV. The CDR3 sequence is CASSLHLSNQPQHF. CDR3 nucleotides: TGTGCCAGCAGCTTACACCTTAGCAATCAGCCCCAGCATTTT. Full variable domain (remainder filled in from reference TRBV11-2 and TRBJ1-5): EAGVAQSPRYKIIEKRQSVAFWCNPISGHATLYWYQQILGQGPKLLIQFQNNGVVDDSQLPKDRFSAERLKGVDSTLKIQPAKLEDSAVYLCASSLHLSNQPQHFGDGTRLSIL.